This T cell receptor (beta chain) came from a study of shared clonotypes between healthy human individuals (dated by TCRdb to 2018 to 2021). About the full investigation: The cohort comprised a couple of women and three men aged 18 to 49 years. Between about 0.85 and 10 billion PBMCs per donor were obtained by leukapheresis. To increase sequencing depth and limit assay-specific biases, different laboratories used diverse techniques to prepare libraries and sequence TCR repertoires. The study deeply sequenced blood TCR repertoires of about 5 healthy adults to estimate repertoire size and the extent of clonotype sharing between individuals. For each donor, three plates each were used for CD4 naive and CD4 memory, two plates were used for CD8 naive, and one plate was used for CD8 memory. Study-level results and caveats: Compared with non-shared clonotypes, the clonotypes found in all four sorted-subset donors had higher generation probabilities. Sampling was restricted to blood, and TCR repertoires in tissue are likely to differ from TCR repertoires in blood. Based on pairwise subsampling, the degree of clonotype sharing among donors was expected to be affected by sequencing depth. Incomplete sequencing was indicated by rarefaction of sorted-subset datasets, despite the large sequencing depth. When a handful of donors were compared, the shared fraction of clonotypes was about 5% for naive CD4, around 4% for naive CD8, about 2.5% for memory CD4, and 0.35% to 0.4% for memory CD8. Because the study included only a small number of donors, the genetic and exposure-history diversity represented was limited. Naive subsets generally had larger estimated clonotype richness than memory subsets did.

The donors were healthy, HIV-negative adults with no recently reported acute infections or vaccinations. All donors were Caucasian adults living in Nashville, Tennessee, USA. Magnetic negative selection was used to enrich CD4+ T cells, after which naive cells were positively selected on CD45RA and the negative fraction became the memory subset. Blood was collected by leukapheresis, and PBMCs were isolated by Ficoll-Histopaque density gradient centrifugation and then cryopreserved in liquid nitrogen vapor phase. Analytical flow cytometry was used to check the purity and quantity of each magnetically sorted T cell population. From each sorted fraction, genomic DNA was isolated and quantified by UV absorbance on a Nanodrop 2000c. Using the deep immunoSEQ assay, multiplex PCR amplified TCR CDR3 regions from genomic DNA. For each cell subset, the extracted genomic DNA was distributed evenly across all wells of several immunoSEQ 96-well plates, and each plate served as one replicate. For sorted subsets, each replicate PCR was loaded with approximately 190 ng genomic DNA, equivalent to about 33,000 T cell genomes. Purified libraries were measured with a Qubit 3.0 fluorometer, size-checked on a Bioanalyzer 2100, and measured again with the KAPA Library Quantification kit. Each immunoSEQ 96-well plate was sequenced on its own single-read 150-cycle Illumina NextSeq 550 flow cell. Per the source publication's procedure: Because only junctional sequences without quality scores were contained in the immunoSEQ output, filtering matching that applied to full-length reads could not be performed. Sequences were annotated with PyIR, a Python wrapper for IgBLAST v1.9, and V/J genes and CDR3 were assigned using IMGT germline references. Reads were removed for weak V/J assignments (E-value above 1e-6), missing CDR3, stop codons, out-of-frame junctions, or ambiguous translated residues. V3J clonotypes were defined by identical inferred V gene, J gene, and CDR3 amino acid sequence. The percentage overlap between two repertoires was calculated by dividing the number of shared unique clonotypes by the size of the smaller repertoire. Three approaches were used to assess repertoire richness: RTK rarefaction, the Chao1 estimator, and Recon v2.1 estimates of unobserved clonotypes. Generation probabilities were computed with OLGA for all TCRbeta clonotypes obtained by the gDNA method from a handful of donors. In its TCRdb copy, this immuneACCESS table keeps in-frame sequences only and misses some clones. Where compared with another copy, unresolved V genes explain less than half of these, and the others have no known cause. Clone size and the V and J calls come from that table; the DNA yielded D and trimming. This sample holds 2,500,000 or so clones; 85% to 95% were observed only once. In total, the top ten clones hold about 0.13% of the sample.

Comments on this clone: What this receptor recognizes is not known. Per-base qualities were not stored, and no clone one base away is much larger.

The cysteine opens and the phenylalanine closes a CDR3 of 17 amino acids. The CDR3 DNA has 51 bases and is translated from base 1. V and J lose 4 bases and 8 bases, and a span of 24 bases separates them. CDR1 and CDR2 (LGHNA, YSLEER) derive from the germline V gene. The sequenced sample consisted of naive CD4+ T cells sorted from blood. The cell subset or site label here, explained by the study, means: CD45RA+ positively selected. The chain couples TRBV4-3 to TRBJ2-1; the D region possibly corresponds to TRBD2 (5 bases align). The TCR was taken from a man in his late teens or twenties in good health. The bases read TGCGCCAGCAGCCGCTGGGCTTATGGGGAGAACGGCGATGAGCAGTTCTTC. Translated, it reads CASSRWAYGENGDEQFF.